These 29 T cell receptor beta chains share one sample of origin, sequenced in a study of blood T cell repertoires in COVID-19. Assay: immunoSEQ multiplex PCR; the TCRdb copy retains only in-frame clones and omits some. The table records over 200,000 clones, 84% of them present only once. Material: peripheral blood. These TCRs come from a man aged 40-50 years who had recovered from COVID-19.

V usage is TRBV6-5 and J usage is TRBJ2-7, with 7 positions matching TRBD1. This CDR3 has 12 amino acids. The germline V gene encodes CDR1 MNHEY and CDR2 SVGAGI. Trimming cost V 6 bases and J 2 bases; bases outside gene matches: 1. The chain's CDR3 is CASRDRAYEQYF. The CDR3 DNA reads TGTGCCAGCAGAGACAGGGCCTACGAGCAGTACTTC.

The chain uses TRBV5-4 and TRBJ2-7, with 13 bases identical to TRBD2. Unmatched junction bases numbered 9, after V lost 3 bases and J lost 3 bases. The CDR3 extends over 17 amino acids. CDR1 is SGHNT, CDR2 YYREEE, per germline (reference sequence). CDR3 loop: CASSSTSGGESVYEQYF. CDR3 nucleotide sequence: TGTGCCAGCAGCTCAACTAGCGGGGGGGAGTCTGTCTACGAGCAGTACTTC. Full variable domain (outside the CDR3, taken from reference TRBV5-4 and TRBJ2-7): ETGVTQSPTHLIKTRGQQVTLRCSSQSGHNTVSWYQQALGQGPQFIFQYYREEENGRGNFPPRFSGLQFPNYSSELNVNALELDDSALYLCASSSTSGGESVYEQYFGPGTRLTVT.

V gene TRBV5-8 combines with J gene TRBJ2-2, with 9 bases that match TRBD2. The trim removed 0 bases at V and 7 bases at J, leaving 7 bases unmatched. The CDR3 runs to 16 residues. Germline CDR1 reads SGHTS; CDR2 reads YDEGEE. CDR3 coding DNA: TGTGCCAGCAGCTTGGGTCTAGCGGGATCAGACGGGGAGCTGTTTTTT. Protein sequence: CASSLGLAGSDGELFF.

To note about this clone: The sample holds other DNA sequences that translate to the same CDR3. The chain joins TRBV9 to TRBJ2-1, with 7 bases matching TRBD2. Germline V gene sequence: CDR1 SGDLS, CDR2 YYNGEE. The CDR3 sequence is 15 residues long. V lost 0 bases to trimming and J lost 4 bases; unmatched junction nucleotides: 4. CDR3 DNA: TGTGCCAGCAGCGTAGAAGCGGGACTATACAATGAGCAGTTCTTC. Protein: CASSVEAGLYNEQFF.

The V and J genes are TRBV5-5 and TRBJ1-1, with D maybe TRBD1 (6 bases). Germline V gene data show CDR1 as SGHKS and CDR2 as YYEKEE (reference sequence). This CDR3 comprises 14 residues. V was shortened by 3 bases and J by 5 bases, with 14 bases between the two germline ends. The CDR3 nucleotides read TGTGCCAGCAGCTGGGACACACTGGGGACTGAAGCTTTCTTT. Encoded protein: CASSWDTLGTEAFF. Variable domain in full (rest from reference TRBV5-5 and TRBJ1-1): DAGVTQSPTHLIKTRGQQVTLRCSPISGHKSVSWYQQVLGQGPQFIFQYYEKEERGRGNFPDRFSARQFPNYSSELNVNALLLGDSALYLCASSWDTLGTEAFFGQGTRLTVV.

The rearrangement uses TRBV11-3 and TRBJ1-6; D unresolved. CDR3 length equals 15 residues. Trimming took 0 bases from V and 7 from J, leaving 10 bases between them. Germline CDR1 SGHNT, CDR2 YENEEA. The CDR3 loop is CASSLDWGGNSPLHF. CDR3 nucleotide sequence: TGTGCCAGCAGCTTAGATTGGGGAGGCAATTCACCCCTCCACTTT.

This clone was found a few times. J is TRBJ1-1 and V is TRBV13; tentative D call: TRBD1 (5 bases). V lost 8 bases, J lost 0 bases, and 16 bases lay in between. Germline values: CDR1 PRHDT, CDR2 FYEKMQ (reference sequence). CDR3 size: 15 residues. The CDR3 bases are TGTGCCAGCGTCCCCCGCGGGGACCTGAACACTGAAGCTTTCTTT. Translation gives CASVPRGDLNTEAFF.

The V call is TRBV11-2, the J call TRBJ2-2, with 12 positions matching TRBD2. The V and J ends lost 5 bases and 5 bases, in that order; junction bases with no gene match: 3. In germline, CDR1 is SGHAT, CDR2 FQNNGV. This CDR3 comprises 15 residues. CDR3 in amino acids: CASSLAGGPTGELFF. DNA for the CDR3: TGTGCCAGCAGCCTAGCGGGGGGGCCAACCGGGGAGCTGTTTTTT. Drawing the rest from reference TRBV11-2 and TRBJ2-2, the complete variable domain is EAGVAQSPRYKIIEKRQSVAFWCNPISGHATLYWYQQILGQGPKLLIQFQNNGVVDDSQLPKDRFSAERLKGVDSTLKIQPAKLEDSAVYLCASSLAGGPTGELFFGEGSRLTVL.

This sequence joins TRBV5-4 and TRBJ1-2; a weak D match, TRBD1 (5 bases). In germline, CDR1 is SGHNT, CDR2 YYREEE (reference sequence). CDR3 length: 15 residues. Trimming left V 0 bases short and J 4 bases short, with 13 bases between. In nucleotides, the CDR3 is TGTGCCAGCAGCTTGGCAGGGTTACTTGGCTATGGCTACACCTTC. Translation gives CASSLAGLLGYGYTF. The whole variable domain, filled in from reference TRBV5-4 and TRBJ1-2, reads ETGVTQSPTHLIKTRGQQVTLRCSSQSGHNTVSWYQQALGQGPQFIFQYYREEENGRGNFPPRFSGLQFPNYSSELNVNALELDDSALYLCASSLAGLLGYGYTFGSGTRLTVV.

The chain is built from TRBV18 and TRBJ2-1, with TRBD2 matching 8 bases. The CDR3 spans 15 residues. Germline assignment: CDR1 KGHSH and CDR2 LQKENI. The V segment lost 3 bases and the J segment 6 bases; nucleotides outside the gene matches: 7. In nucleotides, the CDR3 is TGTGCCAGCTCACCTCTGAGCGGGGGCCTCAATGAGCAGTTCTTC. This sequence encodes CASSPLSGGLNEQFF.

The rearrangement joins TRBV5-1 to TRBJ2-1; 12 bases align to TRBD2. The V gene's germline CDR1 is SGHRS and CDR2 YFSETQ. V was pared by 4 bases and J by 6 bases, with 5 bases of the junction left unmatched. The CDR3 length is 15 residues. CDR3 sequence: CASSPGLAGPNEQFF. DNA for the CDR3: TGCGCCAGCAGCCCCGGACTAGCGGGGCCCAATGAGCAGTTCTTC.

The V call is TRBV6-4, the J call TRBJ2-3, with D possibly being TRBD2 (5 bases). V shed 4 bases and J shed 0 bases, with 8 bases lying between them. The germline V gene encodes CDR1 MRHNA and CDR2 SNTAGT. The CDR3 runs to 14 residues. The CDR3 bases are TGTGCCAGCAGTGTTGACTATAGCACAGATACGCAGTATTTT. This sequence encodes CASSVDYSTDTQYF.

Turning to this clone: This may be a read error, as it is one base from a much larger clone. DNA of the CDR3: TGCGCCAGCAGCTGGGCCGGGGGGGATGAGCAGTTCTTC. This gives the protein CASSWAGGDEQFF. The chain uses TRBV5-1 and TRBJ2-1; 8 nucleotides line up with TRBD2. V shed 3 bases and J 8 bases; nucleotides not matched to a gene: 4. The CDR3 runs 13 residues. Per germline, CDR1 SGHRS and CDR2 YFSETQ.

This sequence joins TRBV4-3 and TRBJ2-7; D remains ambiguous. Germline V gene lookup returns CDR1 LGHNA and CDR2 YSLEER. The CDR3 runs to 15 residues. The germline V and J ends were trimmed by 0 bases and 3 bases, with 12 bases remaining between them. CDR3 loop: CASSQDWAGRYEQYF. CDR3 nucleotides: TGCGCCAGCAGCCAAGATTGGGCCGGTCGCTACGAGCAGTACTTC.

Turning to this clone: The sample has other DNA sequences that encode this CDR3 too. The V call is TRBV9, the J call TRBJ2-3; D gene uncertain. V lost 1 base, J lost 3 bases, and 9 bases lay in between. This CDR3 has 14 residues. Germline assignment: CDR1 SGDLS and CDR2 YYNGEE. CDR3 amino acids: CASSVSGRTDTQYF. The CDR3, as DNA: TGTGCCAGCAGCGTATCAGGAAGGACAGATACGCAGTATTTT.

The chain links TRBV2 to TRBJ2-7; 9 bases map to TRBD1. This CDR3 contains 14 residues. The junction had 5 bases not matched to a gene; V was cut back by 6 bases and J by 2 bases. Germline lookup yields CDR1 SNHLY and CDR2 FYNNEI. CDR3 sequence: CASRPTGGPYEQYF. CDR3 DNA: TGTGCCAGCAGGCCGACAGGGGGGCCCTACGAGCAGTACTTC.

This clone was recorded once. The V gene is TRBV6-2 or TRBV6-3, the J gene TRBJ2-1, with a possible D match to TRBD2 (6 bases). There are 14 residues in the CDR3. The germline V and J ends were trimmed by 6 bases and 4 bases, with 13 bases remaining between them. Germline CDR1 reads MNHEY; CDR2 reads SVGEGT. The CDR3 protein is CASSPARGYNEQFF. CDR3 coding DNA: TGTGCCAGCAGCCCCGCTCGGGGGTACAATGAGCAGTTCTTC.

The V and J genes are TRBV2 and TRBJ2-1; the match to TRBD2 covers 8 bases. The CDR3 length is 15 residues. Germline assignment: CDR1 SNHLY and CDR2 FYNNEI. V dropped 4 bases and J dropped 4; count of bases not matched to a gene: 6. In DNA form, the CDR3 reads TGTGCCAGCAGTGTGGAAGCGGGAGATTACAATGAGCAGTTCTTC. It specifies CASSVEAGDYNEQFF.

In DNA, the CDR3 is TGTGCCAGCAGCCGCTATCCTAGCGGGAGTTACGAGCAGTACTTC. Its protein is CASSRYPSGSYEQYF. This chain links TRBV5-6 with TRBJ2-7; TRBD2 aligns across 10 bases. With 4 bases clipped from V and 4 bases from J, the junction kept 8 bases outside the gene matches. Germline V gene lookup returns CDR1 SGHDT and CDR2 YYEEEE. CDR3 length: 15 amino acids.

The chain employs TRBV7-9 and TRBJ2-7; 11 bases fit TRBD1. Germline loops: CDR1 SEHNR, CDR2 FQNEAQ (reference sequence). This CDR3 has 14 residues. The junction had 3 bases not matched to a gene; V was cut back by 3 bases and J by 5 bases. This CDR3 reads CASSFRDRGDEQYF. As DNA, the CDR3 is TGTGCCAGCAGCTTCCGGGACAGGGGGGACGAGCAGTACTTC.

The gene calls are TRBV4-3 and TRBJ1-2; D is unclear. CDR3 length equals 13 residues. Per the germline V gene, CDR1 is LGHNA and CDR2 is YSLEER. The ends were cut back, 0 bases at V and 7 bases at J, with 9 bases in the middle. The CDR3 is CASSQDYSGGYTF. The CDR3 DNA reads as TGCGCCAGCAGCCAAGATTACAGTGGTGGCTACACCTTC.

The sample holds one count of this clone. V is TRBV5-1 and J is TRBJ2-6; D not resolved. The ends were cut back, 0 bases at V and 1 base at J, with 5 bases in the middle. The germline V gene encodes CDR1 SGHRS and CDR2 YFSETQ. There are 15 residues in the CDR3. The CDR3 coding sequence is TGCGCCAGCAGCTTGGTGACTTCTGGGGCCAACGTCCTGACTTTC. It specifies CASSLVTSGANVLTF.

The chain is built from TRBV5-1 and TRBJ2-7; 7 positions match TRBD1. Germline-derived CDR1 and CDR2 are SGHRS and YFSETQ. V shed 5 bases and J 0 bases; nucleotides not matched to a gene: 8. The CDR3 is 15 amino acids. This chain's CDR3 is CASRPGTVSSYEQYF. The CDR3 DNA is TGCGCCAGCAGGCCCGGGACAGTAAGCTCCTACGAGCAGTACTTC.

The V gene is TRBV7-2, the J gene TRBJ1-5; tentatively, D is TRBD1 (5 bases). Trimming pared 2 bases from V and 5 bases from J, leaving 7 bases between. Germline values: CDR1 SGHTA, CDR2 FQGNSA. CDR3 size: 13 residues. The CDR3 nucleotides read TGTGCCAGCAGCTTAACCAGGGATCAGCCCCAGCATTTT. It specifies CASSLTRDQPQHF.

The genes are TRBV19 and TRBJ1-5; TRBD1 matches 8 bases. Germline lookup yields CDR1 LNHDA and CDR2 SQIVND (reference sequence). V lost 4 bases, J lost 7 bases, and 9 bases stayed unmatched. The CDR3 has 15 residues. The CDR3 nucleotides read TGTGCCAGTAGTAACATGGACAGGGCAGGACAGCCCCAGCATTTT. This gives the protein CASSNMDRAGQPQHF.

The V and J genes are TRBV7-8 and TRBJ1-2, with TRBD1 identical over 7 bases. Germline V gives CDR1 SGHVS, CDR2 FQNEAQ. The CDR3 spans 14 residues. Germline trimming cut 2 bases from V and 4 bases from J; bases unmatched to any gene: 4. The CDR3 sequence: CASSLNRGAYGYTF. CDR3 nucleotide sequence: TGTGCCAGCAGCTTAAACAGGGGAGCCTATGGCTACACCTTC.

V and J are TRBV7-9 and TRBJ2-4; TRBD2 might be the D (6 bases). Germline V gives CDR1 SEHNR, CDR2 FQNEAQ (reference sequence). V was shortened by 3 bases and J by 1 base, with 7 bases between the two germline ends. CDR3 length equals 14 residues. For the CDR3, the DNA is TGTGCCAGCAGCTTCGGGGGTGCCAAAAACATTCAGTACTTC. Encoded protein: CASSFGGAKNIQYF.

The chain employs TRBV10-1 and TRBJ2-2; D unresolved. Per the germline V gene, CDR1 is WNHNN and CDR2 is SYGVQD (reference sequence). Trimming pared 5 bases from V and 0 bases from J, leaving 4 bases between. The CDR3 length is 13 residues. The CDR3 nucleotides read TGCGCCAGCAGTAGCGCGAACACCGGGGAGCTGTTTTTT. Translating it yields CASSSANTGELFF.

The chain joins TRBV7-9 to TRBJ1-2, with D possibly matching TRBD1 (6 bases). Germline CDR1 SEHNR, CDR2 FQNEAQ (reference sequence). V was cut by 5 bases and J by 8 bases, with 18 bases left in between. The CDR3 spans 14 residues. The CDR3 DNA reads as TGTGCCAGCAGCCCGCCGACAGGCTTGGGCGGCTACACCTTC. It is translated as CASSPPTGLGGYTF.